Listed below are T cell receptor beta chains from one sample, sequenced in a study of shared clonotypes between healthy human individuals. Here immunoSEQ multiplex PCR was the method, and the copy in TCRdb shows in-frame clones only, minus some. The table shows about 2 million clones, with approximately 94% occurring only once. Sequencing was carried out using naive CD8+ T cells sorted from blood. The receptor source for this set is a young man in good health. CDR3s include the opening cysteine and the closing phenylalanine or tryptophan. A D gene is named only where the DNA matches it firmly. A clone size is listed for some rows: how often the clone was seen (once, few, many), or a class if it is expanded.

CDR3	DNA	D	V	size	J
CASSEFGGQETQYF	TGTGCCAGCAGTGAATTCGGGGGGCAAGAGACCCAGTACTTC	TRBD2	TRBV25-1	-	TRBJ2-5
CASSSWTGAQPQHF	TGTGCCAGCAGTTCCTGGACAGGGGCGCAGCCCCAGCATTTT	TRBD1	TRBV27	-	TRBJ1-5
CASSLTGLGAYNEKLFF	TGTGCCAGCAGCTTGACAGGGTTGGGGGCCTATAATGAAAAACTGTTTTTT	-	TRBV5-4	-	TRBJ1-4
CASSFGPSVVGTDTQYF	TGTGCCAGCAGCTTTGGGCCATCGGTCGTGGGCACAGATACGCAGTATTTT	-	TRBV11-3	-	TRBJ2-3
CASSWFQGGGYGYTF	TGTGCCAGCAGTTGGTTTCAGGGGGGAGGCTATGGCTACACCTTC	TRBD1	TRBV28	-	TRBJ1-2
CAISAPGEGTNYEQYF	TGTGCCATCAGCGCCCCGGGTGAGGGCACGAACTACGAGCAGTACTTC	-	TRBV10-3	-	TRBJ2-7
CASLTDTGAYGYTF	TGTGCCAGTCTAACGGATACAGGGGCGTATGGCTACACCTTC	TRBD1	TRBV6-5	-	TRBJ1-2
CASSTGTSGKQFF	TGTGCCAGCAGCACCGGTACAAGCGGAAAGCAGTTCTTC	-	TRBV5-6	-	TRBJ2-1
CASSPTGDHGYTF	TGTGCCAGCAGCCCGACAGGGGACCATGGCTACACCTTC	TRBD1	TRBV7-9	few	TRBJ1-2
CASSYLASQETQYF	TGTGCCAGCAGTTACTTAGCGTCTCAAGAGACCCAGTACTTC	-	TRBV6-5	-	TRBJ2-5
CASSELGGYEQYF	TGCGCCAGCAGTGAGTTAGGGGGCTACGAGCAGTACTTC	-	TRBV10-2	-	TRBJ2-7
CASSPSSGADTQYF	TGCGCCAGCAGCCCATCAAGCGGCGCAGATACGCAGTATTTT	-	TRBV4-3	-	TRBJ2-3
CASSLWAGENQPQHF	TGTGCCAGCAGTTTATGGGCAGGGGAGAATCAGCCCCAGCATTTT	-	TRBV27	-	TRBJ1-5
CASSLDRSGYTF	TGTGCCAGCAGTTTGGACAGGAGCGGCTACACCTTC	TRBD1	TRBV6-5	-	TRBJ1-2
CASSSTGASSEQYF	TGCGCCAGCAGCTCCACAGGGGCTTCCAGCGAGCAGTACTTC	TRBD1	TRBV5-1	-	TRBJ2-7
CASSLLGGPTGELFF	TGTGCCAGCAGTTTGTTAGGGGGGCCCACCGGGGAGCTGTTTTTT	-	TRBV28	-	TRBJ2-2
CAISGAGDWNTEAFF	TGTGCCATCAGTGGGGCAGGGGACTGGAACACTGAAGCTTTCTTT	-	TRBV10-3	-	TRBJ1-1
CASSLAGEGYTF	TGTGCCAGCAGCCTGGCAGGCGAGGGCTACACCTTC	-	TRBV7-9	-	TRBJ1-2